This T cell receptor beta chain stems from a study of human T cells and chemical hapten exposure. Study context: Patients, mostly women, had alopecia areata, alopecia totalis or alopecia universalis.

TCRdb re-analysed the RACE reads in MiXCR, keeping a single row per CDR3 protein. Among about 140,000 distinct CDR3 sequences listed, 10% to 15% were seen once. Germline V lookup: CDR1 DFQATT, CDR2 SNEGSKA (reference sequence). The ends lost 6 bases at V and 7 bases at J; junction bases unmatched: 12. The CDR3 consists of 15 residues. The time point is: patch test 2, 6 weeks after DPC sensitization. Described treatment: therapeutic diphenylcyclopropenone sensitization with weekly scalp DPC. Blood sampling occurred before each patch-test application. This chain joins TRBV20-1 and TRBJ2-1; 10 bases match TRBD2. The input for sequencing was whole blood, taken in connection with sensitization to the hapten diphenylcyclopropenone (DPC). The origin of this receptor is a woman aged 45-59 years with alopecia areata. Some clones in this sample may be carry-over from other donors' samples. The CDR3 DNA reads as TGCAGTGCCTATTGGACAGGGACTAGCGCGAATGAGCAGTTCTTC. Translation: CSAYWTGTSANEQFF.